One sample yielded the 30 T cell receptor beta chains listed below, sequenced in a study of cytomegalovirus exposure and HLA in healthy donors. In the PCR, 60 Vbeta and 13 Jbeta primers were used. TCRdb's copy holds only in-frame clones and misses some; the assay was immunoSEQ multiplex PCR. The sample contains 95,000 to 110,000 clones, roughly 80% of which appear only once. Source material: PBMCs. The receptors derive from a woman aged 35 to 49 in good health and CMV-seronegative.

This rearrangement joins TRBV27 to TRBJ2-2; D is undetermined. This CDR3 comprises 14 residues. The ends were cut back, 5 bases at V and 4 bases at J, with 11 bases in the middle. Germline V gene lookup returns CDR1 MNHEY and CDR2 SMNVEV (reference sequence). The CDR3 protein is CASSPRWSTGELFF. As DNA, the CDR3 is TGTGCCAGCAGTCCCCGGTGGAGCACCGGGGAGCTGTTTTTT.

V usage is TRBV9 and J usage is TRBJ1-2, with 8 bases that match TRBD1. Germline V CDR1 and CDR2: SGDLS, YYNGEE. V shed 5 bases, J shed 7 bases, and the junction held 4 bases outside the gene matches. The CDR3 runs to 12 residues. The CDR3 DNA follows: TGTGCCAGCAGACATACAGGGGGTGGCTACACCTTC. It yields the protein CASRHTGGGYTF.

CDR3 in DNA: TGTGCCAGCAGTCCAGCGGAGGGCCAATATATTCCACTACTCCGGCAGTACTTC. As protein: CASSPAEGQYIPLLRQYF. V is TRBV7-8 and J is TRBJ2-5, with a weak D call TRBD2 (6 bases). V was clipped by 6 bases and J by 11 bases, with 34 bases between them. CDR1 and CDR2 from the germline V gene are SGHVS and FQNEAQ. This CDR3 is 18 amino acids long.

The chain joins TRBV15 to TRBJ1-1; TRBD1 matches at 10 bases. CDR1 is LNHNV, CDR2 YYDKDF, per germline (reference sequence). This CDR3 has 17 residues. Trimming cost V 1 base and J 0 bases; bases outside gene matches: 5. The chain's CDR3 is CATSRGGTGAMNTEAFF. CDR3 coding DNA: TGTGCCACCAGCAGAGGCGGGACAGGGGCGATGAACACTGAAGCTTTCTTT.

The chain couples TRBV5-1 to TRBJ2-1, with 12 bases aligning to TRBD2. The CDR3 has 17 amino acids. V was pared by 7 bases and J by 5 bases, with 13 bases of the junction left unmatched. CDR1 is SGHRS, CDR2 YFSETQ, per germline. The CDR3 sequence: CASFRNPSGGANNEQFF. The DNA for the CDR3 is TGCGCCAGCTTTCGGAATCCTAGCGGGGGGGCCAACAATGAGCAGTTCTTC.

As DNA, the CDR3 is TGTGCCAGCAGCTTACGGAGTGGGAGCCACAATGAGCAGTTCTTC. Its translation is CASSLRSGSHNEQFF. The chain couples TRBV7-8 to TRBJ2-1; the D gene is possibly TRBD2 (5 bases). V lost 2 bases and J lost 5, with 13 bases in between. There are 15 residues in the CDR3. Per the germline V gene, CDR1 is SGHVS and CDR2 is FQNEAQ.

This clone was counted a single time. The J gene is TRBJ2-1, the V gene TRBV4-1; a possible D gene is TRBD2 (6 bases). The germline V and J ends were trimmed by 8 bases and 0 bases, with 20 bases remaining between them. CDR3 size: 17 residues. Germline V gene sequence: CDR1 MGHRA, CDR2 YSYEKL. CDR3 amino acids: CASALAGRLSSYNEQFF. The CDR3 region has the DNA TGCGCCAGCGCATTGGCGGGACGGCTGAGCTCCTACAATGAGCAGTTCTTC.

CDR3 residues: CASSSTGTAAYGYTF. CDR3 DNA sequence: TGCGCCAGCAGCTCGACAGGGACGGCGGCTTATGGCTACACCTTC. The chain carries TRBV5-1 and TRBJ1-2; the match to TRBD1 covers 7 bases. This CDR3 spans 15 amino acids. CDR1 and CDR2 (germline): SGHRS, YFSETQ. The trim removed 3 bases at V and 5 bases at J, leaving 10 bases unmatched.

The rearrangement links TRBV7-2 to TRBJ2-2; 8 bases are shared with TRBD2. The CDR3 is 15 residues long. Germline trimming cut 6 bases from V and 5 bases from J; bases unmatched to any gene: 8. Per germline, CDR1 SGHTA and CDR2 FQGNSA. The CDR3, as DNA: TGTGCCAGCAGTCAGGGGACTAGTTTTACCGGGGAGCTGTTTTTT. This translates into CASSQGTSFTGELFF.

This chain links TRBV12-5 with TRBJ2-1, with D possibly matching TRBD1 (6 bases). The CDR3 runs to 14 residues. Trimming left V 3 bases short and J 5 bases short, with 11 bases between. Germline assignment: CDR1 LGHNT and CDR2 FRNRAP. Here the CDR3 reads CASGFRQVDNEQFF. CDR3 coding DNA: TGTGCTAGTGGTTTCCGACAGGTCGACAATGAGCAGTTCTTC.

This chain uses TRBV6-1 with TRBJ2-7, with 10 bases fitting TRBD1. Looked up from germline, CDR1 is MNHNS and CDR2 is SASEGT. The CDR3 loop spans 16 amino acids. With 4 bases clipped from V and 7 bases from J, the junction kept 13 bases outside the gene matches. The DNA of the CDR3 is TGTGCCAGCAGTGCCATCAAGGGGGGACAGGGGCGGGAGCAGTACTTC. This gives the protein CASSAIKGGQGREQYF.

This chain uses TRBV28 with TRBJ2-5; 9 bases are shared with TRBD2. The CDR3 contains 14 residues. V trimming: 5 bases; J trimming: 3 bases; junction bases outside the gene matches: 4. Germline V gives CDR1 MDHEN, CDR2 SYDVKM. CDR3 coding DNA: TGTGCCAGCAGTAAGATAGCGGGAGAAGAGACCCAGTACTTC. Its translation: CASSKIAGEETQYF.

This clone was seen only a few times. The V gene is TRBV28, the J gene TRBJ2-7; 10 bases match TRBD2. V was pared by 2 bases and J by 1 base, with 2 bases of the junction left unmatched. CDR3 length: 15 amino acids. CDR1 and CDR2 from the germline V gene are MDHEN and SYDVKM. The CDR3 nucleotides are TGTGCCAGCAGTTTACGAGCGGGAGGGTCCTACGAGCAGTACTTC. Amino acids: CASSLRAGGSYEQYF.

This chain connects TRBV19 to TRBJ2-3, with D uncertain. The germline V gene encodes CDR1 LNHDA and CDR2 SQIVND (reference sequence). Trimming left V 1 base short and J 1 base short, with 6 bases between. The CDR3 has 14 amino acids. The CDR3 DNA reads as TGTGCCAGTAGTATAGGAGCCCGCACAGATACGCAGTATTTT. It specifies CASSIGARTDTQYF. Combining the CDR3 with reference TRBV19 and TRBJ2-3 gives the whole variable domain DGGITQSPKYLFRKEGQNVTLSCEQNLNHDAMYWYRQDPGQGLRLIYYSQIVNDFQKGDIAEGYSVSREKKESFPLTVTSAQKNPTAFYLCASSIGARTDTQYFGPGTRLTVL.

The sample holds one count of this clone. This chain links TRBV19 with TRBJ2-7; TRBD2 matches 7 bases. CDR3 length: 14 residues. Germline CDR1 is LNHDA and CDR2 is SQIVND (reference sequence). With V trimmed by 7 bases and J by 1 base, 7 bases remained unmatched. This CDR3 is CASKSGAHSYEQYF. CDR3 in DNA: TGTGCCAGTAAAAGCGGGGCCCATTCCTACGAGCAGTACTTC. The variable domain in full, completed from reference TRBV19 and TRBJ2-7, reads DGGITQSPKYLFRKEGQNVTLSCEQNLNHDAMYWYRQDPGQGLRLIYYSQIVNDFQKGDIAEGYSVSREKKESFPLTVTSAQKNPTAFYLCASKSGAHSYEQYFGPGTRLTVT.

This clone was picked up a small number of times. CDR3 sequence (DNA): TGTGCCAGCAGCTCACCGGAGGACAGTCACTCTGGGGCCAACGTCCTGACTTTC. Protein product: CASSSPEDSHSGANVLTF. The chain links TRBV7-8 to TRBJ2-6; possibly TRBD1 for D (6 bases). The CDR3 covers 18 residues. The V end lost 4 bases, the J end lost 0 bases, and 16 bases lay between the germline ends. Germline V lookup: CDR1 SGHVS, CDR2 FQNEAQ.

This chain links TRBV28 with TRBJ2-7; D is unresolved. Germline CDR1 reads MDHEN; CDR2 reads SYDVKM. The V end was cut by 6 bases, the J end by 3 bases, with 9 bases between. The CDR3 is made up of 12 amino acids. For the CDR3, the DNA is TGTGCCAGCAGCCTGGTCGGCTACGAGCAGTACTTC. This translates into CASSLVGYEQYF.

The CDR3 loop is CATGVSSYNEQFF. As DNA, the CDR3 is TGTGCCACCGGGGTGAGCTCCTACAATGAGCAGTTCTTC. This chain joins TRBV19 and TRBJ2-1; a possible D gene is TRBD2 (5 bases). The V and J ends lost 10 bases and 0 bases respectively, with 10 bases between them. The CDR3 has 13 residues. In germline, CDR1 is LNHDA, CDR2 SQIVND (reference sequence).

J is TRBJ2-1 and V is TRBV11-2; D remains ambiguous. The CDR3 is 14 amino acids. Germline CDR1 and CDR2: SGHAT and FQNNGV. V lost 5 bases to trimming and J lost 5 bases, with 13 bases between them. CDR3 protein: CASSEISLNNEQFF. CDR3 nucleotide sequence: TGTGCCAGCAGCGAGATCTCTTTAAACAATGAGCAGTTCTTC.

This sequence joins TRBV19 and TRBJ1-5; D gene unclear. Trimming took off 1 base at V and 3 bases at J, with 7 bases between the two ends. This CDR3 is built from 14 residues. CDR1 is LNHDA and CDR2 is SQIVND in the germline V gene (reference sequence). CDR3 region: CASSIAGVNQPQHF. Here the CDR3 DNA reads TGTGCCAGTAGTATAGCCGGGGTCAATCAGCCCCAGCATTTT.

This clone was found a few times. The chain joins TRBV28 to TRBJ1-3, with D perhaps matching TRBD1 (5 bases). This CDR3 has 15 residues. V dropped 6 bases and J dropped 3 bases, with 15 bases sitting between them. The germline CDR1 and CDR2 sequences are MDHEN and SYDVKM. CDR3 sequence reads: CASRFRDVGGNTIYF. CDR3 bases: TGTGCCAGCAGATTCAGGGATGTCGGTGGAAACACCATATATTTT.

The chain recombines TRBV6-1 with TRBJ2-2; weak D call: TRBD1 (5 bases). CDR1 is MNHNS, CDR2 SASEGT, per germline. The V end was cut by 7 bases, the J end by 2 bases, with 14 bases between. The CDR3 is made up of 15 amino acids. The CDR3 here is CASTPLQGNTGELFF. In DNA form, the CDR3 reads TGTGCCAGCACCCCCCTCCAGGGAAACACCGGGGAGCTGTTTTTT.

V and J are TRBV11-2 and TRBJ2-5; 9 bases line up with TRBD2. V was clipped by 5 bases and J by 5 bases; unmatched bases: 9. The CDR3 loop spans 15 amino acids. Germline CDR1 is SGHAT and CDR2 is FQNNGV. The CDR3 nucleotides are TGTGCCAGCAGCCCCAGTAGCGGGAGTTGGGAGACCCAGTACTTC. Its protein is CASSPSSGSWETQYF.

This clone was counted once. CDR3 DNA sequence: TGCGCCAGCAGCTTGGACGGGACTATTGTCACAGATACGCAGTATTTT. Its translation is CASSLDGTIVTDTQYF. The V and J genes are TRBV5-1 and TRBJ2-3, with 7 bases that match TRBD2. V dropped 0 bases and J dropped 2; count of bases not matched to a gene: 6. The CDR3 runs to 16 residues. CDR1 is SGHRS and CDR2 is YFSETQ in the germline V gene.

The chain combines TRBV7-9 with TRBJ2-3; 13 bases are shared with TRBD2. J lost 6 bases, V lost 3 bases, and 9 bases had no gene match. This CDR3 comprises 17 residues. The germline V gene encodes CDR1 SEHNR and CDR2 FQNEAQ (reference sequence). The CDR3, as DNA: TGTGCCAGCAGCTTGGCAGGGACTAGCGGGGTCCCCGATACGCAGTATTTT. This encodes CASSLAGTSGVPDTQYF.

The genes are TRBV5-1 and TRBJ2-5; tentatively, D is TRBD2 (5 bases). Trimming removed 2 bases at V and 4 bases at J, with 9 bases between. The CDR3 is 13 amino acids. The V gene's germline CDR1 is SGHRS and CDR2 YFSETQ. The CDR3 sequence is CASSLGEGETQYF. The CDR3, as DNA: TGCGCCAGCAGCTTAGGCGAGGGAGAGACCCAGTACTTC.

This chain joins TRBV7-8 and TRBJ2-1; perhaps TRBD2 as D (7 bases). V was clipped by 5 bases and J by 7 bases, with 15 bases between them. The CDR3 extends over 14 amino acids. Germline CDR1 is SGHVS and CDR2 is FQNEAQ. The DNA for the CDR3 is TGTGCCAGCAGCCACAATAAGGGGGGGAATGAGCAGTTCTTC. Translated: CASSHNKGGNEQFF.

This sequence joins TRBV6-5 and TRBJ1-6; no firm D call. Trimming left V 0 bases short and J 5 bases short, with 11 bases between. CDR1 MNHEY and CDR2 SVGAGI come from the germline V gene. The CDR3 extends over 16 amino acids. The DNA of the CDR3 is TGTGCCAGCAGTTACTCGATTGCAGGTGATAATTCACCCCTCCACTTT. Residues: CASSYSIAGDNSPLHF.

CDR3 DNA sequence: TGTGCCAGCAGCCCGACTGGGACAGACTATAATTCACCCCTCCACTTT. Translation: CASSPTGTDYNSPLHF. The rearrangement uses TRBV4-2 and TRBJ1-6; TRBD1 matches at 7 bases. Germline V gene sequence: CDR1 LGHNA, CDR2 YNFKEQ. CDR3 length equals 16 residues. Trimming at V came to 4 bases and at J to 3 bases, leaving 6 bases not matched to a gene.

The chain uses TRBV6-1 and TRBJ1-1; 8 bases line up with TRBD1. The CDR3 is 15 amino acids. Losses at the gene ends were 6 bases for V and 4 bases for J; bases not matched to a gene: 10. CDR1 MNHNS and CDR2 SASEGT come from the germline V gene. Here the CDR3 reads CASRDHRGGATEAFF. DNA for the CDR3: TGTGCCAGCAGGGACCACAGGGGGGGGGCCACTGAAGCTTTCTTT.